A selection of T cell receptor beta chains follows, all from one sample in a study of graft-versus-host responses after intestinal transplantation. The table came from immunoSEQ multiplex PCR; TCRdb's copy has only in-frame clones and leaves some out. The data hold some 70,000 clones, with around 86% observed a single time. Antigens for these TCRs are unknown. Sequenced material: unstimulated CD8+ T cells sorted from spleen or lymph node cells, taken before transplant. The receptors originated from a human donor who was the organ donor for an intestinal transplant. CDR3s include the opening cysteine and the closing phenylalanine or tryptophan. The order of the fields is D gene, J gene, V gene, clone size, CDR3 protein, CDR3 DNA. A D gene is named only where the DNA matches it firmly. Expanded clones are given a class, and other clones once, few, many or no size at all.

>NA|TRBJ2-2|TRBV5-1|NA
CASSLGAGELFF
TGCGCCAGCAGCTTGGGGGCCGGGGAGCTGTTTTTT
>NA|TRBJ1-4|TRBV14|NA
CASSPSHLNEKLFF
TGTGCCAGCAGCCCATCTCACCTTAATGAAAAACTGTTTTTT
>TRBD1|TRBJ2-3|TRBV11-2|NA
CASSMGQPLSTDTQYF
TGTGCCAGCAGCATGGGACAGCCCCTTAGCACAGATACGCAGTATTTT
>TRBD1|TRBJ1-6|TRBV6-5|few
CASSYFPGGNSPLHF
TGTGCCAGCAGTTACTTTCCAGGGGGCAATTCACCCCTCCACTTT
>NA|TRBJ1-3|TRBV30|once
CAWSVVRGWEGNTIYF
TGTGCCTGGAGTGTTGTCAGGGGATGGGAAGGAAACACCATATATTTT
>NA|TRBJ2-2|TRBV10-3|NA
CAITGANGGELFF
TGTGCCATCACCGGGGCGAACGGCGGGGAGCTGTTTTTT
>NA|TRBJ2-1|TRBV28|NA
CASSLGRRLYNEQFF
TGTGCCAGCAGTTTGGGGCGTCGGCTCTACAATGAGCAGTTCTTC
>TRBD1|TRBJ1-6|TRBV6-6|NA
CASSYSTGANPTLHF
TGTGCCAGCAGTTACTCAACAGGGGCCAACCCCACCCTCCACTTT
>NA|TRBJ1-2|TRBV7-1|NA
CATSDRPSNYGYTF
TGTGCCACCTCGGACAGACCCTCTAACTATGGCTACACCTTC
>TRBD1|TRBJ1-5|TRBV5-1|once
CASSLTGGVFQPQHF
TGCGCCAGCAGCTTGACAGGGGGCGTTTTTCAGCCCCAGCATTTT
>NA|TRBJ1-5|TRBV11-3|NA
CASSLDLTAEQHF
TGTGCCAGCAGCTTAGATTTAACGGCGGAGCAGCATTTT
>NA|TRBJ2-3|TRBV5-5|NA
CASSYRASTDTQYF
TGTGCCAGCAGCTACAGGGCTAGCACAGATACGCAGTATTTT
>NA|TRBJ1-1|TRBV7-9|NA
CASSLYSEAFF
TGTGCCAGCAGCTTATATTCTGAAGCTTTCTTT
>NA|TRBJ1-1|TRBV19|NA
CASSPGISEAFF
TGTGCCAGTAGTCCAGGGATTTCTGAAGCTTTCTTT
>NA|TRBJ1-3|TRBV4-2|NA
CASSQGGTIYF
TGTGCCAGCAGCCAAGGTGGCACCATATATTTT
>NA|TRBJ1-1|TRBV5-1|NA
CASSFGERNTEAFF
TGCGCCAGCAGCTTCGGAGAGAGGAACACTGAAGCTTTCTTT
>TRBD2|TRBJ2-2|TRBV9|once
CASSVDRGLGSLAGLPGELFF
TGTGCCAGCAGCGTTGATAGAGGATTGGGTAGTCTAGCGGGCCTACCCGGGGAGCTGTTTTTT
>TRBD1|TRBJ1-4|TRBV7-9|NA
CASSPSTGTVNEKLFF
TGTGCCAGCAGCCCGTCCACCGGGACAGTTAATGAAAAACTGTTTTTT
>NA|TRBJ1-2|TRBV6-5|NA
CASRLAGPTDYGYTF
TGTGCCAGCAGACTCGCCGGGCCAACAGACTATGGCTACACCTTC
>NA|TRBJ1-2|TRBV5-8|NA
CASSWSGGGRAHGYTF
TGTGCCAGCAGCTGGAGTGGGGGGGGGCGCGCCCATGGCTACACCTTC
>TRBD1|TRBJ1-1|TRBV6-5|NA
CASSSTGGLNTEAFF
TGTGCCAGCAGCTCGACAGGGGGATTGAACACTGAAGCTTTCTTT
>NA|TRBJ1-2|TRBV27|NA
CASSLSMAGYYGYTF
TGTGCCAGCAGTTTATCGATGGCGGGGTACTATGGCTACACCTTC
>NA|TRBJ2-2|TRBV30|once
CATIGRNTGELFF
TGTGCGACCATAGGGCGCAACACCGGGGAGCTGTTTTTT
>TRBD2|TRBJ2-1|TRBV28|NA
CASSFPSGGGENEQFF
TGTGCCAGCAGTTTCCCTTCGGGCGGGGGGGAAAATGAGCAGTTCTTC
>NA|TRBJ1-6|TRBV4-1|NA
CASSQVVQGFYNSPLHF
TGCGCCAGCAGCCAAGTCGTTCAGGGGTTCTATAATTCACCCCTCCACTTT
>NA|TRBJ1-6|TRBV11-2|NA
CASSQWFSSYNSPLHF
TGTGCCAGCAGCCAATGGTTTTCGTCCTATAATTCACCCCTCCACTTT
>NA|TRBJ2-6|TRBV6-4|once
CASSDEGGSGANVLTF
TGTGCCAGCAGTGACGAGGGTGGGTCTGGGGCCAACGTCCTGACTTTC
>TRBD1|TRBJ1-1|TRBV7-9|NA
CASSLGQFNTEAFF
TGTGCCAGCAGCTTGGGACAGTTCAACACTGAAGCTTTCTTT
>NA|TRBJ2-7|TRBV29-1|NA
CSVEFPSGAYEQYF
TGCAGCGTTGAGTTTCCGTCGGGGGCCTACGAGCAGTACTTC
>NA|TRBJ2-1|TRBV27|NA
CASSLEGREQFF
TGTGCCAGCAGTTTAGAGGGAAGAGAGCAGTTCTTC
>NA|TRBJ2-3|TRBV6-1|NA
CASSGGTGSDTQYF
TGTGCCAGCAGTGGGGGGACGGGGTCAGATACGCAGTATTTT
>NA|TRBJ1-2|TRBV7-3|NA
CASSLGQGRYTF
TGTGCCAGCAGCTTAGGGCAGGGGAGGTACACCTTC
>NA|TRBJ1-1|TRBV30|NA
CAWSLQGFTEAFF
TGTGCCTGGAGCCTACAGGGATTCACTGAAGCTTTCTTT
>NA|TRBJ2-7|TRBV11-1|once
CASRRTGMYYEQYF
TGTGCCAGCCGTAGAACCGGAATGTACTACGAGCAGTACTTC
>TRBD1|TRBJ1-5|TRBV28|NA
CASSLRQGSQPQHF
TGTGCCAGCAGTTTAAGACAGGGGTCTCAGCCCCAGCATTTT
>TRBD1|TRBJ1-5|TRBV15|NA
CATSRNRGRQPQHF
TGTGCCACCAGCAGGAACAGGGGTCGTCAGCCCCAGCATTTT